These 2 T cell receptor beta chains were sequenced from one sample in a study of molecular identifiers for immune sequencing clone quantification. A single record per CDR3 protein comes from TCRdb applying MiXCR to the PCR reads. The sample lists about half a million distinct CDR3 sequences; over 20% were seen once. The sequencing input was naive CD8+ T cells from blood, with Jurkat cell RNA spiked in. Subset meaning: FACS-sorted CD8+CD4-CCR7+CD45RA+ naive T cells. Receptor source: a human donor in good health. Some libraries in this study had Jurkat cell RNA spiked in.

As concerns this clonotype: Given a much more abundant clone one base away, this may be a read error. CDR3 in DNA: TGCGCCAGCACCCCGGAGGGGCGCAAAGGAAATGAGCAGTTCTTC. It encodes CASTPEGRKGNEQFF. The rearrangement links TRBV5-1 to TRBJ2-1, with D tentatively TRBD2 (6 bases). Trimming left V 6 bases short and J 7 bases short, with 20 bases between. Germline CDR1 reads SGHRS; CDR2 reads YFSETQ. The CDR3 is 15 residues long.

The chain links TRBV28 to TRBJ2-1, with D possibly being TRBD1 (5 bases). Germline lookup yields CDR1 MDHEN and CDR2 SYDVKM. V was trimmed by 7 bases and J by 0 bases, leaving 16 bases between them. The CDR3 length is 16 residues. In nucleotides, the CDR3 is TGTGCCAGCAAACAGAAGGGGCCAAGCTCCTACAATGAGCAGTTCTTC. Translating it yields CASKQKGPSSYNEQFF.